The clone carrying this T cell receptor beta chain was found a few times. Its matching antigen is unknown. Measured with immunoSEQ multiplex PCR; TCRdb has only the in-frame clones, and not every one. The top ten clones hold around 15% of a sample with about 44,000 clones, roughly 90% of them seen once. This specimen belongs to a study of OX40 agonist ivuxolimab in advanced cancers. Turning to the study itself: A diagnosis of hepatocellular carcinoma, melanoma, renal cell or head and neck cancer was present in dose-escalation patients. People who had prior anti-PD-1, anti-PD-L1 or anti-CTLA-4 therapy could take part, and about 40% had some. Regarding the study as a whole: In the expanded peripheral T cells, antigen specificity was never determined.

The V and J ends lost 5 bases and 7 bases, in that order; junction bases with no gene match: 9. CDR1 and CDR2 (germline): SGHTA, FQGNSA. CDR3 length equals 15 residues. The sample consisted of CD4+ or CD8+ T cells sorted from blood, taken in a trial of the OX40 agonist ivuxolimab. The chain has TRBV7-2 and TRBJ1-4; 8 bases align to TRBD1. This TCR was recovered from an adult with an advanced solid tumor such as melanoma, head and neck, liver or kidney cancer. The CDR3 protein is CASSPRGQGAEKLFF. CDR3 nucleotide sequence: TGTGCCAGCAGCCCCCGAGGGCAGGGGGCTGAAAAACTGTTTTTT.